This entry is about one T cell receptor (beta chain). Its cognate antigen is unknown. The data are from a study of memory B cells and T cells in multiple sclerosis. Regarding the study as a whole: Clone-set sizes differed between compartments, so shared clonotype counts needed normalization.

Only in-frame clones appear in the TCRdb table, and some are missing; sequencing was by immunoSEQ multiplex PCR. The table includes under 50,000 clones, roughly 80% detected once. CDR3 length: 15 residues. The J segment lost 5 bases and the V segment lost 3 bases, leaving 5 bases of the junction unmatched. Germline CDR1 reads KGHSH; CDR2 reads LQKENI. Stimulus-free culture yielded autoproliferating CFSE-dim and non-proliferating CFSE-high T cells, each sequenced separately. Pooled replicate wells came from around 50 million CFSE-labeled PBMCs cultured less than 8 days without stimulus. Without exogenous stimuli, around 0.54 uM CFSE-labeled PBMCs were cultured serum-free.

This chain links TRBV18 with TRBJ2-1; the match to TRBD2 covers 9 bases. The TCR comes from a human donor with multiple sclerosis. The sequenced sample was PBMCs from blood kept in culture. The CDR3: CASSPRASGDNEQFF. In nucleotides, the CDR3 is TGTGCCAGCTCACCGAGGGCTAGCGGGGACAATGAGCAGTTCTTC.